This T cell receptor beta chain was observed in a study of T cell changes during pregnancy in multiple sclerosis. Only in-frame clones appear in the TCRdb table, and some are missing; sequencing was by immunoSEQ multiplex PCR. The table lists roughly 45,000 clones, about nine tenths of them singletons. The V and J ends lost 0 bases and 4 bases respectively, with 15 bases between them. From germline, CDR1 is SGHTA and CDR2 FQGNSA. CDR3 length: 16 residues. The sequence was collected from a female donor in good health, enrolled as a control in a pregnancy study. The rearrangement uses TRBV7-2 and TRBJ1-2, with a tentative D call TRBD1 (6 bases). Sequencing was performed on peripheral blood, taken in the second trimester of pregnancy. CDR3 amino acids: CASSLAGGASSYGYTF. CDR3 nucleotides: TGTGCCAGCAGCTTAGCAGGGGGGGCTTCCAGCTATGGCTACACCTTC.